The 13 T cell receptor beta chains below all came from one sample that was sequenced in a study of cytomegalovirus exposure and HLA in healthy donors (dated by TCRdb to the late 2010s). The method behind the library was the immunoSEQ multiplex PCR assay. For the multiplex PCR, a mixture combining 60 forward primers for TCR Vbeta segments and 13 reverse primers for TCR Jbeta segments was used. Entries here come from immuneACCESS through TCRdb and include only in-frame sequences with V and J called. Some clones fail to appear in such tables; in the studies checked, an unresolved V gene covers under half of the shortfall, and the cause of the remainder is unknown. This sample gives 150,000 or so clones in total; 77% of them show up just once. The ten largest clones take up 1.5% to 2% of the sample. Sequencing input: PBMCs. The receptors were sampled from a woman aged 25 to 39 in good health and CMV-seronegative.

The chain carries TRBV4-1 and TRBJ2-7; TRBD1 is a possible D gene (6 bases). Germline lookup yields CDR1 MGHRA and CDR2 YSYEKL. Trimming shortened V by 4 bases and J by 0 bases, and 16 bases separated the two germline ends. The CDR3 runs to 16 residues. The CDR3 coding sequence is TGCGCCAGCAGCCTATCAGGGGCGATTAGCTCCTACGAGCAGTACTTC. Residues: CASSLSGAISSYEQYF.

The chain uses TRBV10-3 and TRBJ1-1; D unclear. V was trimmed by 5 bases and J by 1 base, leaving 17 bases between them. The CDR3 consists of 16 residues. CDR1 and CDR2 (germline): ENHRY, SYGVKD. CDR3 in DNA: TGTGCCATCAGTCTCCGCCCAGACACTGGGAACACTGAAGCTTTCTTT. It translates to CAISLRPDTGNTEAFF.

The V gene is TRBV6-5, the J gene TRBJ1-3, with D unresolved. V dropped 6 bases and J dropped 3 bases, with 15 bases sitting between them. Germline lookup yields CDR1 MNHEY and CDR2 SVGAGI. This CDR3 spans 15 amino acids. CDR3 sequence: CASRPGFTGGNTIYF. In DNA, the CDR3 is TGTGCCAGCAGGCCGGGATTTACGGGTGGAAACACCATATATTTT.

CDR3 sequence (DNA): TGTGCCAGCAGCGTAGCTTCCTCGAACACCGGGGAGCTGTTTTTT. Protein sequence: CASSVASSNTGELFF. This sequence joins TRBV9 and TRBJ2-2; D gene ambiguous. This CDR3 region has 15 residues. CDR1 SGDLS and CDR2 YYNGEE come from the germline V gene. Trimming shortened V by 0 bases and J by 0 bases, and 6 bases separated the two germline ends.

The chain combines TRBV5-1 with TRBJ2-2; 8 positions match TRBD1. The CDR3 sequence is 14 residues long. J lost 4 bases, V lost 5 bases, and 4 bases had no gene match. The V gene's germline CDR1 is SGHRS and CDR2 YFSETQ. CDR3 coding DNA: TGCGCCAGCAGGGACAGGGTTGGCACCGGGGAGCTGTTTTTT. Its protein product is CASRDRVGTGELFF.

CDR3 amino acids: CASSPTGGTDHLGYTF. The CDR3 DNA reads as TGTGCCAGCAGCCCCACGGGCGGGACAGACCACTTGGGCTACACCTTC. This chain connects TRBV5-8 to TRBJ1-2; 7 positions agree with TRBD1. Germline trimming cut 4 bases from V and 8 bases from J; bases unmatched to any gene: 17. Germline CDR1 SGHTS, CDR2 YDEGEE. The CDR3 length is 16 residues.

V and J are TRBV6-5 and TRBJ2-1; maybe TRBD2 (5 bases). CDR3 length: 14 amino acids. V was pared by 7 bases and J by 5 bases, with 15 bases between. Germline V gene lookup returns CDR1 MNHEY and CDR2 SVGAGI. CDR3 coding DNA: TGTGCCAGCAAGGCTAGCCAGAACCACAATGAGCAGTTCTTC. Its protein is CASKASQNHNEQFF.

V gene TRBV4-3 combines with J gene TRBJ1-1; TRBD1 aligns across 7 bases. The germline V gene has CDR1 LGHNA and CDR2 YSLEER. J gave up 5 bases and V 3 bases, and 6 bases lay outside the gene matches. The CDR3 runs to 14 residues. The CDR3 spells CASSQDRWGTEAFF. The DNA of the CDR3 is TGCGCCAGCAGCCAGGACAGGTGGGGAACTGAAGCTTTCTTT.

The chain has TRBV4-3 and TRBJ2-7; perhaps TRBD2 as D (6 bases). Trimming cost V 3 bases and J 2 bases, with 17 bases left between them. Germline lookup yields CDR1 LGHNA and CDR2 YSLEER. The CDR3 runs to 16 residues. In DNA form, the CDR3 reads TGCGCCAGCAGCCAGGCCACCGGGACTGGGGCCTACGAGCAGTACTTC. This translates into CASSQATGTGAYEQYF.

The chain couples TRBV6-4 to TRBJ2-3; D not resolved. Germline CDR1 is MRHNA and CDR2 is SNTAGT. The length of the CDR3 is 16 residues. V dropped 3 bases and J dropped 0 bases, with 13 bases sitting between them. CDR3 bases: TGTGCCAGCAGTGAGTACGGTGATTCCAGCACAGATACGCAGTATTTT. Its protein product is CASSEYGDSSTDTQYF.

V gene TRBV6-1 combines with J gene TRBJ2-7; D possibly corresponds to TRBD2 (6 bases). Germline loops: CDR1 MNHNS, CDR2 SASEGT. Deletions cut 3 bases from V and 3 bases from J, with 12 bases between. This CDR3 contains 14 residues. DNA of the CDR3: TGTGCCAGCAGTGAGGCGGGGATTCACTACGAGCAGTACTTC. Translating gives CASSEAGIHYEQYF.

This rearrangement joins TRBV18 to TRBJ1-1, with TRBD1 matching 7 bases. Trimming cost V 11 bases and J 6 bases; bases outside gene matches: 12. CDR3 length: 13 amino acids. Germline lookup yields CDR1 KGHSH and CDR2 LQKENI. CDR3 in amino acids: CAGQHTGAPEAFF. The CDR3 DNA is TGTGCCGGGCAACACACAGGGGCGCCTGAAGCTTTCTTT. Complete variable domain (other parts from reference TRBV18 and TRBJ1-1): NAGVMQNPRHLVRRRGQEARLRCSPMKGHSHVYWYRQLPEEGLKFMVYLQKENIIDESGMPKERFSAEFPKEGPSILRIQQVVRGDSAAYFCAGQHTGAPEAFFGQGTRLTVV.

The chain carries TRBV4-2 and TRBJ2-5, with 7 bases fitting TRBD1. V trimming: 5 bases; J trimming: 3 bases; junction bases outside the gene matches: 3. This CDR3 has 13 amino acids. Germline-derived CDR1 and CDR2 are LGHNA and YNFKEQ. CDR3 loop: CASSSGQKETQYF. In DNA, the CDR3 is TGTGCCAGCAGCTCGGGACAGAAAGAGACCCAGTACTTC.